Sequencing of this TCR beta chain was carried out in a study of cytomegalovirus exposure and HLA in healthy donors. Broader study findings: Reported findings show TCR beta sequences accurately forecast HLA-A and HLA-B alleles in most subjects. Productive rates of about 90% or about 30% were seen for most TCR beta V segments in an earlier analysis. Exclusion as indistinguishable affected some V segments, including TRBV6-2 and TRBV6-3.

The CDR3 runs 17 residues. V was pared by 3 bases and J by 1 base, with 8 bases of the junction left unmatched. Germline V lookup: CDR1 LNHNV, CDR2 YYDKDF (reference sequence). PCR was performed using 60 Vbeta and 13 Jbeta primers. Data came from immunoSEQ multiplex PCR; TCRdb stores just in-frame clones and leaves some out. The data contain about 150,000 clones, approximately 71% of them singletons. A word on this clone: What it binds is unknown.

This sequence was found in a man aged 18 to 30 in good health and CMV-seropositive. The V gene is TRBV15, the J gene TRBJ2-3; 9 nucleotides align to TRBD2. The sequenced sample was PBMCs. CDR3 DNA: TGTGCCACCAGCAGGGTGTATGCTAGCGGGGGCACAGATACGCAGTATTTT. Its protein product is CATSRVYASGGTDTQYF. The variable domain in full, with the rest retrieved from reference TRBV15 and TRBJ2-3, is DAMVIQNPRYQVTQFGKPVTLSCSQTLNHNVMYWYQQKSSQAPKLLFHYYDKDFNNEADTPDNFQSRRPNTSFCFLDIRSPGLGDTAMYLCATSRVYASGGTDTQYFGPGTRLTVL.